This T cell receptor beta chain was found in a study of blood T cells in healthy people across ages. Study-wide context: About one barcoded beta molecule per two T cells came from capture by template switching.

Worth noting for this clonotype: Its antigen remains unknown.

V dropped 3 bases and J dropped 2; count of bases not matched to a gene: 7. This CDR3 has 15 residues. CDR1 DFQATT and CDR2 SNEGSKA come from the germline V gene (reference sequence). Study conclusions and caveats: Investigators treated diversity estimates from one million T cells as underestimates.

The use of a sample-barcoded 5' primer and a J-beta primer mix characterized a second PCR of about 6 to 12 cycles. In TCRdb, the 5' RACE reads were re-called with MiXCR into one record per CDR3 protein. The sample records roughly 1,500,000 distinct CDR3 sequences, 40% to 50% being singletons. The individuals who served as donors were healthy Caucasians living in Russia, aged roughly 6 to 90. Sequencing was performed on blood. This receptor was identified in a woman younger than 30 in good health. The rearrangement uses TRBV20-1 and TRBJ2-7, with 10 bases fitting TRBD2. CDR3 bases: TGCAGTGCTAGTTCTTGGAGCGGGGGGGCCTACGAGCAGTACTTC. Protein sequence: CSASSWSGGAYEQYF.